What follows are 19 T cell receptor beta chains derived from one specimen sequenced in a study of CD8+CD57+ T cells in acquired aplastic anemia. The use of genomic DNA as template underpinned the TCR beta VDJ and CDR3 profiling. MiXCR, applied by TCRdb to the reads, yields one record per CDR3 protein. The sample shows tens of thousands of distinct CDR3 sequences, approximately 46% of them seen only once. Sequences were obtained from sorted CD4+, CD8+, or CD8+CD57+ T cells (not recorded which) from PBMCs. These receptors originate from a human donor in good health, serving as a control.

The chain links TRBV5-1 to TRBJ1-6; no firm D call. V shed 0 bases and J shed 0 bases, with 4 bases lying between them. CDR3 length: 15 amino acids. Germline CDR1 reads SGHRS; CDR2 reads YFSETQ. As DNA, the CDR3 is TGCGCCAGCAGCTTGGACAGCTCCTATAATTCACCCCTCCACTTT. It specifies CASSLDSSYNSPLHF.

This clonotype was observed many times. The chain joins TRBV20-1 to TRBJ2-7; 7 bases are a match to TRBD1. Germline V gene lookup returns CDR1 DFQATT and CDR2 SNEGSKA (reference sequence). The junction had 9 bases not matched to a gene; V was cut back by 5 bases and J by 5 bases. The CDR3 loop spans 13 amino acids. In nucleotides, the CDR3 is TGCAGTGCTCGACGACAGGGTCGGGACGAGCAGTACTTC. It encodes CSARRQGRDEQYF.

V is TRBV24-1 and J is TRBJ2-2, with 13 bases matching TRBD2. The V segment lost 5 bases and the J segment 4 bases; nucleotides outside the gene matches: 9. CDR1 is KGHDR and CDR2 is SFDVKD in the germline V gene. The CDR3 runs to 18 residues. This chain's CDR3 is CATSGLTSGGRGTGELFF. The CDR3 DNA reads as TGTGCCACCAGTGGCTTGACTAGCGGGGGGCGGGGCACCGGGGAGCTGTTTTTT.

Only one count was recorded for this clonotype. The CDR3 nucleotides are TGCGCCAGCAGTCAGTACGATAGCAATCAGCCCCAGCATTTT. It is translated as CASSQYDSNQPQHF. The rearrangement joins TRBV10-2 to TRBJ1-5; D is unclear. The CDR3 consists of 14 residues. CDR1 and CDR2 (germline): WSHSY, SAAADI. Trimming removed 5 bases at V and 0 bases at J, with 8 bases between.

In this sample, this clonotype turned up many times. The V call is TRBV7-9, the J call TRBJ2-1; 8 positions agree with TRBD2. The V segment lost 4 bases and the J segment 4 bases; nucleotides outside the gene matches: 12. CDR3 length equals 17 residues. Germline loops: CDR1 SEHNR, CDR2 FQNEAQ (reference sequence). The DNA of the CDR3 is TGTGCCAGCAGCTCACGCCTGTTGAGCGGGGGTTACAATGAGCAGTTCTTC. Its translation is CASSSRLLSGGYNEQFF. Full variable domain (rest looked up from reference TRBV7-9 and TRBJ2-1): DTGVSQNPRHKITKRGQNVTFRCDPISEHNRLYWYRQTLGQGPEFLTYFQNEAQLEKSRLLSDRFSAERPKGSFSTLEIQRTEQGDSAMYLCASSSRLLSGGYNEQFFGPGTRLTVL.

The chain recombines TRBV20-1 with TRBJ2-1; the D gene could be TRBD1 or TRBD2 (6 bases each). The germline V gene encodes CDR1 DFQATT and CDR2 SNEGSKA (reference sequence). This CDR3 contains 15 residues. V shed 0 bases and J shed 3 bases, with 12 bases lying between them. The CDR3 DNA reads as TGCAGTGCTAGAGAGGACAAGGGGGGCTACAATGAGCAGTTCTTC. Its protein product is CSAREDKGGYNEQFF.

The CDR3 reads CAISVGRDFGQPQHF. Here the CDR3 DNA reads TGTGCCATCAGTGTAGGCAGGGATTTTGGGCAGCCCCAGCATTTT. This rearrangement joins TRBV10-3 to TRBJ1-5, with a weak D call TRBD1 (5 bases). Between the trimmed V and J ends, which lost 4 bases and 7 bases, there was a span of 17 bases. Germline V gives CDR1 ENHRY, CDR2 SYGVKD. The CDR3 covers 15 residues.

This clonotype was detected ten times or more. The chain carries TRBV10-2 and TRBJ2-5; 7 nucleotides line up with TRBD1. This CDR3 contains 15 residues. CDR1 is WSHSY, CDR2 SAAADI, per germline. V trimming: 7 bases; J trimming: 2 bases; junction bases outside the gene matches: 10. CDR3 region: CASNTLTGSQETQYF. CDR3 DNA sequence: TGCGCCAGCAATACCTTGACAGGGTCTCAAGAGACCCAGTACTTC.

This clonotype was counted at least ten times. The genes are TRBV20-1 and TRBJ2-5; weak D call: TRBD1 (6 bases). Germline CDR1 is DFQATT and CDR2 is SNEGSKA (reference sequence). Trimming left V 6 bases short and J 1 base short, with 12 bases between. This CDR3 has 13 amino acids. The CDR3 DNA reads TGCAGTGCGACAACAGGGCCCCAAGAGACCCAGTACTTC. It specifies CSATTGPQETQYF.

Of note for this clonotype: The final CDR3 position lacks the conserved phenylalanine or tryptophan, pointing to a likely read error. The chain links TRBV2 to TRBJ1-5, with TRBD1 as a possible D gene (5 bases). This CDR3 spans 14 amino acids. Germline V gives CDR1 SNHLY, CDR2 FYNNEI. In nucleotides, the CDR3 is TGTGCCACCTCCGCTGGGCAGGGCAATCAGCCTCAGCATCTT. This gives the protein CATSAGQGNQPQHL.

This clonotype has at least ten counts. The CDR3 reads CASSNEGQTEAFF. The CDR3 DNA is TGTGCCAGCAGCAACGAAGGACAGACTGAAGCTTTCTTT. The chain links TRBV7-9 to TRBJ1-1; possible D gene TRBD1, 6 bases. Trimming left V 5 bases short and J 5 bases short, with 12 bases between. CDR3 length: 13 amino acids. CDR1 SEHNR and CDR2 FQNEAQ come from the germline V gene (reference sequence). The entire variable domain, with the rest obtained from reference TRBV7-9 and TRBJ1-1, is as follows: DTGVSQNPRHKITKRGQNVTFRCDPISEHNRLYWYRQTLGQGPEFLTYFQNEAQLEKSRLLSDRFSAERPKGSFSTLEIQRTEQGDSAMYLCASSNEGQTEAFFGQGTRLTVV.

V is TRBV19 and J is TRBJ2-5, with TRBD2 matching 11 bases. Germline values: CDR1 LNHDA, CDR2 SQIVND (reference sequence). The CDR3 totals 17 residues. V was pared by 3 bases and J by 5 bases, with 11 bases of the junction left unmatched. The CDR3 loop is CASSIGLAGGFGETQYF. The CDR3 DNA sequence: TGTGCCAGTAGTATCGGCCTAGCGGGAGGATTTGGGGAGACCCAGTACTTC.

This clonotype was seen many times. V gene TRBV7-6 combines with J gene TRBJ1-1; D may be TRBD1 (6 bases). CDR3 length: 15 residues. The V gene's germline CDR1 is SGHVS and CDR2 FNYEAQ. V dropped 1 base and J dropped 3 bases, with 12 bases sitting between them. The CDR3 DNA reads TGTGCCAGCAGCTTAGGCAGGGGTGGGGACACTGAAGCTTTCTTT. As protein: CASSLGRGGDTEAFF.

The chain joins TRBV2 to TRBJ2-5; D is undetermined. The CDR3 contains 14 residues. Trimming left V 1 base short and J 5 bases short, with 11 bases between. Looked up from germline, CDR1 is SNHLY and CDR2 is FYNNEI. Here the CDR3 DNA reads TGTGCCAGCAGTGAAGTGGGATTCGGGGAGACCCAGTACTTC. It encodes CASSEVGFGETQYF.

This clonotype was observed at least ten times. This rearrangement joins TRBV7-9 to TRBJ2-7; D may be TRBD1 or TRBD2 (5 bases each). Between the trimmed V and J ends, which lost 5 bases and 0 bases, there was a span of 17 bases. From germline, CDR1 is SEHNR and CDR2 FQNEAQ (reference sequence). The length of the CDR3 is 16 residues. The CDR3 DNA reads TGTGCCAGCAGCGGCGTTGAGGCAGGGAGCTCCTACGAGCAGTACTTC. This codes for CASSGVEAGSSYEQYF.

The chain links TRBV11-3 to TRBJ2-2; 9 bases are a match to TRBD2. The CDR3 has 16 residues. CDR1 and CDR2 (germline): SGHNT, YENEEA. Germline trimming cut 1 base from V and 5 bases from J; bases unmatched to any gene: 5. CDR3 sequence: CASSLGLAERTGELFF. The CDR3 bases are TGTGCCAGCAGCTTAGGACTAGCGGAAAGAACCGGGGAGCTGTTTTTT.

This clonotype was observed a handful of times. The chain joins TRBV6-2 or TRBV6-3 to TRBJ2-1; 11 positions agree with TRBD2. The V and J ends lost 4 bases and 7 bases, in that order; junction bases with no gene match: 9. Germline CDR1 reads MNHEY; CDR2 reads SVGEGT. The CDR3 consists of 16 residues. The CDR3 protein is CASSSISGGAENEQFF. The CDR3 DNA is TGTGCCAGCAGTTCCATTAGCGGGGGGGCGGAAAATGAGCAGTTCTTC.

The table lists this clonotype with a few counts. The V and J genes are TRBV6-5 and TRBJ2-7; D gene uncertain. Trimming stripped 0 bases from V and 0 bases from J, with 9 bases between. Germline lookup yields CDR1 MNHEY and CDR2 SVGAGI. The CDR3 length is 15 residues. CDR3 sequence reads: CASSYSIPNSYEQYF. The CDR3, as DNA: TGTGCCAGCAGTTACTCGATCCCGAACTCCTACGAGCAGTACTTC.

V usage is TRBV29-1 and J usage is TRBJ2-5, with D uncertain. The CDR3 loop spans 13 amino acids. With 8 bases removed from V and 5 bases from J, the gap between germline ends came to 18 bases. In germline, CDR1 is SQVTM, CDR2 ANQGSEA. The CDR3 reads CSQDAGMRETQYF. For the CDR3, the DNA is TGCAGCCAAGATGCAGGAATGAGGGAGACCCAGTACTTC.